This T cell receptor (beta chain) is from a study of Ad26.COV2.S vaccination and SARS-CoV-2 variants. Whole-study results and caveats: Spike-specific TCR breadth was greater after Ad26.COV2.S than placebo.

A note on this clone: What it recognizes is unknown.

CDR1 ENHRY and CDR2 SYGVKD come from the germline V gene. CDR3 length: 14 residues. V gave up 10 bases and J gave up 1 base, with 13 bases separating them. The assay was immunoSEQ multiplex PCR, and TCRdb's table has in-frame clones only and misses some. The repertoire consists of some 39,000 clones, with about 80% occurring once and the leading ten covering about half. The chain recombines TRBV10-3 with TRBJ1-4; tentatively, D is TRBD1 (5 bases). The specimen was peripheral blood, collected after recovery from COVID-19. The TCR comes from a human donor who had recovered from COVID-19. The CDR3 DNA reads TGTGCCACCAAGGAAGGGGAAACTAATGAAAAACTGTTTTTT. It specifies CATKEGETNEKLFF.